One and the same sample provided the 29 T cell receptor beta chains below, sequenced in a study of post-analysis software for immune sequencing data. General study points: Patients used five TRBV segments, including TRBV5-6, TRBV5-1 and TRBV20-1, more often than controls.

Researchers reported that TCR beta cDNA libraries carried unique molecular identifiers. TCRdb used MiXCR to reprocess the PCR reads, holding one entry per CDR3 protein. The sample includes under 900,000 distinct CDR3 sequences, 53% of them seen just once. These receptors lack a known antigen. The sequencing input was blood. Source of these receptors: a girl aged 5 to 17 with multiple sclerosis.

This clonotype was counted a few times. This chain uses TRBV5-1 with TRBJ2-7; either TRBD1 or TRBD2 may fit D (5 bases each). The germline V gene has CDR1 SGHRS and CDR2 YFSETQ. V was clipped by 4 bases and J by 0 bases, with 17 bases between them. The CDR3 spans 16 residues. The CDR3 region has the DNA TGCGCCAGCAGCGACCGGACCGGGACCGGCTCCTACGAGCAGTACTTC. As protein: CASSDRTGTGSYEQYF.

This clonotype has just a few counts. The V and J genes are TRBV3-1 and TRBJ2-1; TRBD2 agrees at 9 bases. This CDR3 has 15 amino acids. After removal of 0 bases from V and 13 bases from J, the junction contained 10 bases not matched to a gene. Germline V CDR1 and CDR2: LGHDT, YNNKEL (reference sequence). The DNA of the CDR3 is TGTGCCAGCAGCCAAGATGCTAGCGGGGCCCCGCGCCAGTTCTTC. This encodes CASSQDASGAPRQFF.

This clonotype has a handful of counts. The V call is TRBV3-1, the J call TRBJ2-6; D may match TRBD1 or TRBD2 (5 bases each). The germline V gene has CDR1 LGHDT and CDR2 YNNKEL (reference sequence). The CDR3 is made up of 19 amino acids. V lost 1 base to trimming and J lost 4 bases, with 20 bases between them. CDR3 coding DNA: TGTGCCAGCAGCCAAGTTTCCGGGCCCGGGGCACCCGGGGCCAACGTCCTGACTTTC. It is translated as CASSQVSGPGAPGANVLTF.

The chain uses TRBV6-1 and TRBJ2-3, with TRBD1 identical over 10 bases. This CDR3 has 15 residues. J gave up 0 bases and V 7 bases, and 4 bases lay outside the gene matches. From germline, CDR1 is MNHNS and CDR2 SASEGT. The CDR3 sequence is CASKRDRGSTDTQYF. Here the CDR3 DNA reads TGTGCCAGCAAAAGGGACAGGGGAAGCACAGATACGCAGTATTTT.

The chain is built from TRBV7-8 and TRBJ2-4; 9 bases agree with TRBD2. This CDR3 spans 18 amino acids. CDR1 and CDR2 from the germline V gene are SGHVS and FQNEAQ. Losses at the gene ends were 5 bases for V and 2 bases for J; bases not matched to a gene: 13. CDR3 sequence (DNA): TGTGCCAGCAGCCGTACCCAGATTAGCGGGAGTACCAAAAACATTCAGTACTTC. Protein: CASSRTQISGSTKNIQYF.

V gene TRBV20-1 combines with J gene TRBJ2-1; 7 bases are shared with TRBD2. Trimming removed 6 bases from V and 1 base from J; junction bases left unmatched: 12. The CDR3 loop spans 16 amino acids. Germline assignment: CDR1 DFQATT and CDR2 SNEGSKA (reference sequence). Here the CDR3 DNA reads TGCAGTGCCTCGGGACGAGCGGGACCTTCCTACAATGAGCAGTTCTTC. It translates to CSASGRAGPSYNEQFF.

The chain combines TRBV29-1 with TRBJ2-3; D might be TRBD1 (5 bases). V dropped 7 bases and J dropped 4 bases, with 21 bases sitting between them. This CDR3 comprises 15 residues. From germline, CDR1 is SQVTM and CDR2 ANQGSEA. The CDR3 spells CSGLEDTTPADTQYF. The CDR3, as DNA: TGCAGCGGATTAGAGGACACTACCCCGGCAGATACGCAGTATTTT.

This clonotype was recorded a few times. The rearrangement links TRBV20-1 to TRBJ2-7, with D possibly called TRBD1 or TRBD2 (5 bases each). This CDR3 has 15 residues. Trimming cost V 3 bases and J 4 bases, with 19 bases left between them. Germline assignment: CDR1 DFQATT and CDR2 SNEGSKA (reference sequence). CDR3 nucleotide sequence: TGCAGTGCTAGTTGGGGGAGTGGGTGGATTTACGAGCAGTACTTC. It specifies CSASWGSGWIYEQYF.

The V and J genes are TRBV5-1 and TRBJ2-5, with 8 bases fitting TRBD1. The tail of the sequence fits TRBJ2-7 better, so the J call may be wrong. The CDR3 totals 16 residues. CDR1 is SGHRS, CDR2 YFSETQ, per germline. This CDR3 is CASSLVGILQGDEQYF. CDR3 DNA sequence: TGCGCCAGCAGCTTGGTGGGGATTTTACAGGGGGACGAGCAGTACTTC.

The J gene is TRBJ2-5, the V gene TRBV7-9; D is unresolved. Trimming shortened V by 0 bases and J by 5 bases, and 13 bases separated the two germline ends. The CDR3 spans 15 residues. Germline V gene data show CDR1 as SEHNR and CDR2 as FQNEAQ (reference sequence). CDR3 loop: CASSLAIGQAETQYF. The CDR3 DNA is TGTGCCAGCAGCTTAGCCATAGGCCAGGCCGAGACCCAGTACTTC.

In its sample, this clonotype was seen a few times. This chain connects TRBV20-1 to TRBJ2-5, with unresolved D. The J call is doubtful: the DNA matches TRBJ2-7 better. Germline CDR1 reads DFQATT; CDR2 reads SNEGSKA (reference sequence). The CDR3 length is 13 residues. CDR3 in DNA: TGCAGTGCTAGTCCAACAGCTACCTACGAGCAGTACTTC. Translation gives CSASPTATYEQYF.

This clonotype was seen a few times. The chain carries TRBV5-1 and TRBJ2-4, with 10 bases that match TRBD2. The CDR3 consists of 21 residues. Per the germline V gene, CDR1 is SGHRS and CDR2 is YFSETQ. Trimming removed 0 bases from V and 8 bases from J; junction bases left unmatched: 23. CDR3 sequence: CASSLARRSRGPSLAGDIQYF. CDR3 nucleotides: TGCGCCAGCAGCTTGGCCCGGCGATCTAGGGGCCCAAGCCTAGCGGGGGACATTCAGTACTTC.

The rearrangement joins TRBV29-1 to TRBJ2-4; the match to TRBD1 covers 8 bases. The DNA end favors TRBJ2-7, so the J call may be wrong. The germline V gene encodes CDR1 SQVTM and CDR2 ANQGSEA. The CDR3 length is 13 residues. CDR3 sequence (DNA): TGCAGCGCTAGGACAGGGAATCTCTACGAGCAGTACTTC. As protein: CSARTGNLYEQYF.

This chain uses TRBV12-3 or TRBV12-4 with TRBJ1-5; D gene ambiguous. This CDR3 has 9 residues. Trimming took off 6 bases at V and 9 bases at J, with 3 bases between the two ends. The CDR3 region is CASRGPQHF. The DNA of the CDR3 is TGTGCCAGCAGGGGGCCCCAGCATTTT.

To note about this clonotype: At one of its ends the junction is not consistent with the germline gene, which may arise from a read error. The J gene is TRBJ2-5, the V gene TRBV7-9, with TRBD2 identical over 11 bases. CDR1 is SEHNR and CDR2 is FQNEAQ in the germline V gene (reference sequence). The CDR3 is made up of 15 amino acids. For the CDR3, the DNA is TGTGCCAGCAGCATAGCGGGGGGGCTTCGGGAGACCCAGTACTTC. This codes for CASSIAGGLRETQYF.

This clonotype has just a few counts. This chain uses TRBV12-3 or TRBV12-4 with TRBJ2-3; 13 positions match TRBD2. There are 16 residues in the CDR3. The ends lost 5 bases at V and 4 bases at J; junction bases unmatched: 6. CDR3 protein: CASSRTSGRPADTQYF. The DNA of the CDR3 is TGTGCCAGCAGTCGGACTAGCGGGAGACCGGCAGATACGCAGTATTTT.

This sequence joins TRBV25-1 and TRBJ2-7, with 8 positions matching TRBD1. Unmatched junction bases numbered 8, after V lost 7 bases and J lost 0 bases. The CDR3 runs to 15 residues. CDR1 and CDR2 (germline): MGHDK, SYGVNS. CDR3 DNA: TGTGCCAGCAAATCTGGACAGGGATTCTCCTACGAGCAGTACTTC. Its protein product is CASKSGQGFSYEQYF.

This rearrangement joins TRBV5-1 to TRBJ2-1; unclear D gene. CDR1 is SGHRS and CDR2 is YFSETQ in the germline V gene. This CDR3 is built from 16 residues. The V gene lost 2 bases and the J gene lost 5 bases, with 17 bases spanning the gap. The DNA of the CDR3 is TGCGCCAGCAGCTTAAGGTTTGGTCAGGAGAACAATGAGCAGTTCTTC. Its translation is CASSLRFGQENNEQFF.

The chain joins TRBV12-3 or TRBV12-4 to TRBJ2-3; 7 bases match TRBD2. This CDR3 is built from 17 residues. Losses at the gene ends were 0 bases for V and 4 bases for J; bases not matched to a gene: 10. The CDR3 protein is CASSLASGTVGPDTQYF. In DNA, the CDR3 is TGTGCCAGCAGTTTAGCGAGCGGGACGGTCGGACCAGATACGCAGTATTTT.

The gene calls are TRBV12-3 or TRBV12-4 and TRBJ2-1; 12 bases map to TRBD2. CDR3 size: 18 residues. With V trimmed by 3 bases and J by 7 bases, 13 bases remained unmatched. The CDR3 protein is CASSFNHRTSGNQNEQFF. The CDR3 DNA sequence: TGTGCCAGCAGTTTTAACCACAGGACTAGCGGGAACCAGAATGAGCAGTTCTTC.

This sequence joins TRBV7-3 and TRBJ1-2, with a tentative D call TRBD1 (6 bases). This CDR3 is built from 15 residues. Germline V gives CDR1 SGHTA, CDR2 FQGTGA. Between the trimmed V and J ends, which lost 5 bases and 2 bases, there was a span of 15 bases. CDR3 sequence (DNA): TGTGCCAGCAGCCCAACCCCGGACAGAAACTATGGCTACACCTTC. Its protein product is CASSPTPDRNYGYTF.

The chain carries TRBV25-1 and TRBJ2-1; D is ambiguous. The CDR3 is 12 amino acids. CDR1 is MGHDK, CDR2 SYGVNS, per germline. Trimming shortened V by 7 bases and J by 6 bases, and 10 bases separated the two germline ends. The CDR3 loop is CASTRVSNEQFF. The CDR3 DNA reads as TGTGCCAGCACCCGTGTTTCCAATGAGCAGTTCTTC.

The table lists this clonotype with a few counts. This chain links TRBV12-3 or TRBV12-4 with TRBJ2-1; 7 bases map to TRBD2. This CDR3 is 13 amino acids long. With V trimmed by 6 bases and J by 6 bases, 5 bases remained unmatched. The CDR3 sequence is CASRTSNGNEQFF. As DNA, the CDR3 is TGTGCCAGCAGGACTAGCAACGGCAATGAGCAGTTCTTC.

This sequence joins TRBV20-1 and TRBJ2-1, with TRBD1 identical over 9 bases. Germline V gene lookup returns CDR1 DFQATT and CDR2 SNEGSKA (reference sequence). The CDR3 loop spans 15 amino acids. V shed 0 bases and J 2 bases; nucleotides not matched to a gene: 2. In DNA form, the CDR3 reads TGCAGTGCTAGAGAACACAGGGGGCCCTACAATGAGCAGTTCTTC. Protein sequence: CSAREHRGPYNEQFF.

V and J are TRBV29-1 and TRBJ2-7; D might be TRBD2 (7 bases). The CDR3 sequence is 13 residues long. In germline, CDR1 is SQVTM, CDR2 ANQGSEA. V dropped 7 bases and J dropped 1 base, with 14 bases sitting between them. The CDR3 reads CSAEGGTSYEQYF. The CDR3 region has the DNA TGCAGCGCCGAGGGGGGGACTTCCTACGAGCAGTACTTC.

For this clonotype: A much more abundant neighbour one base away suggests this may be a read error. This CDR3 is CASSHNKGGGAGTQYF. In DNA form, the CDR3 reads TGTGCCAGCAGCCACAATAAAGGTGGAGGCGCAGGTACGCAGTATTTT. The chain employs TRBV4-2 and TRBJ2-3; possibly TRBD2 for D (5 bases). This CDR3 has 16 residues. Germline assignment: CDR1 LGHNA and CDR2 YNFKEQ. Trimming took off 3 bases at V and 8 bases at J, with 21 bases between the two ends.

About this clonotype itself: One end of the junction does not line up with germline, which may come from a read error. The V gene is TRBV5-1, the J gene TRBJ1-6, with D possibly being TRBD1 (5 bases). This CDR3 contains 15 residues. Germline V gene data show CDR1 as SGHRS and CDR2 as YFSETQ. As DNA, the CDR3 is TGCGCCAGCAGCTTGGCCCCCGATGGGGGTTCACCCCCCCACTTT. Protein sequence: CASSLAPDGGSPPHF.

This clonotype appeared a few times. The chain is built from TRBV20-1 and TRBJ2-1; 8 positions match TRBD2. The V gene end was trimmed by 5 bases and the J gene end by 0 bases; junction bases not matched to a gene: 6. This CDR3 contains 15 residues. Germline assignment: CDR1 DFQATT and CDR2 SNEGSKA (reference sequence). CDR3 coding DNA: TGCAGTGCTGGCCCCAGCGGGAGCTCCTACAATGAGCAGTTCTTC. Its protein product is CSAGPSGSSYNEQFF.

The CDR3 loop is CASSRAGTSGEETQYF. DNA for the CDR3: TGCGCCAGCAGCCGAGCCGGGACTAGCGGAGAAGAGACCCAGTACTTC. The V call is TRBV5-1, the J call TRBJ2-5, with TRBD2 matching 11 bases. The CDR3 is 16 amino acids. CDR1 is SGHRS, CDR2 YFSETQ, per germline. V trimming: 4 bases; J trimming: 3 bases; junction bases outside the gene matches: 8.